This T cell receptor beta chain was retrieved from a study of CD8+ T cells in alopecia areata (dated by TCRdb to the late 2010s). Regarding the complete study: Treated patients were enrolled in an open-label pilot trial of oral tofacitinib at 5 to 10 mg twice daily for moderate-to-severe alopecia areata. Patients received tofacitinib for 6 to 18 months and were then followed off drug for 6 months to check for delayed response and recurrence. To study T cell clonal expansion in alopecia areata, the researchers applied high-throughput TCRbeta sequencing to both the C3H/HeJ mouse model and human patients. Human TCRbeta sequencing covered scalp tissue and sorted CD4+ and CD8+ peripheral blood T cells from patchy and totalis/universalis alopecia areata patients and healthy controls. Biopsies were taken from tofacitinib-treated patients at baseline and again at 4 and 24 weeks into treatment, and several of those patients also had a later scalp biopsy. Scalp clonality was compared across normal scalp (n=4), patchy alopecia areata scalp (n=8), and alopecia totalis/universalis scalp (n=8). RNA was obtained with the PAXgene miRNA kit for fixed scalp, the miRNeasy kit for PBMCs, and the RNeasy kit for mouse skin. immunoSEQ multiplex PCR using 35 Vbeta forward primers and 13 Jbeta reverse primers was used to amplify TCRbeta CDR3 regions.

With regard to this clone: Its target antigen remains unknown. No qualities accompany the bases; no much larger clone lies one base away.

The full study reports these points: Compared with mice, TCR sequences shared between patients were less clear, possibly partly because of HLA diversity across the patient population. Unlike mouse skin, where gammadelta T cells dominate, normal human skin contains resident alphabeta T cells that get sequenced too, which complicates analysis of the scalp TCR repertoire. Compared with normal scalp, lesional scalp, particularly in alopecia totalis/universalis, had higher clonality and more expanded CD8+ clones, which suggests antigenic drive.

The CDR3 holds 15 amino acids from the cysteine to the phenylalanine. CDR3 DNA only is kept here, 45 bases in frame from base 1. At the junction V is shortened by 5 bases and J by 5 bases; bases outside the gene matches: 7. From a lookup of the germline V gene, CDR1 and CDR2 are MNHEY and SVGAGI. What this sample's time point label stands for: baseline before oral tofacitinib. Lesional scalp punch biopsies and peripheral blood were obtained from alopecia areata patients. After PBMCs were isolated by density centrifugation and stained for CD3, CD4 and CD8, a FACSAria was used to sort CD4+ and CD8+ T cells. The library was generated by the immunoSEQ multiplex PCR assay. To provide template for TCR sequencing, every sample had RNA extracted and reverse transcribed into cDNA. First-strand cDNA was synthesized using SuperScript III with a 2:1 mix of oligo-dT and random hexamers. A synthetic immune receptor repertoire was used to measure amplification bias, and any remaining bias was corrected computationally. The original pipeline was this. Raw reads were preprocessed to remove errors, and CDR3 was defined according to IMGT conventions as the region from the conserved cysteine to phenylalanine. Clonality was computed by normalizing Shannon entropy by log2 of the number of productive unique TCRs and subtracting the result from 1. CD4 or CD8 identity of scalp clones was inferred by cross-referencing scalp TCRbeta sequences with sorted blood CD4 and CD8 repertoires. The table comes from immuneACCESS by way of TCRdb, which keeps in-frame sequences with V and J called. Part of the clones is missing from these tables; in studies checked, under half for an unresolved V gene and the rest for unknown reasons. The DNA gave D and trimming, while V, J and clone size come from that table. Recorded for this sample are some 120,000 clones; about 57% of them occurred a single time. The ten largest clones capture less than 5.5% of the sample.

The sequencing here drew on CD4+ T cells sorted from blood, taken at week 0. The origin of this receptor is a human donor with alopecia areata. The chain employs TRBV6-5 and TRBJ1-2; 11 bases in the junction line up with TRBD1. CDR3 loop: CASSPSGTGGYGYTF. The DNA sequence is given as TGTGCCAGCAGTCCTTCCGGGACAGGGGGTTATGGCTACACCTTC.